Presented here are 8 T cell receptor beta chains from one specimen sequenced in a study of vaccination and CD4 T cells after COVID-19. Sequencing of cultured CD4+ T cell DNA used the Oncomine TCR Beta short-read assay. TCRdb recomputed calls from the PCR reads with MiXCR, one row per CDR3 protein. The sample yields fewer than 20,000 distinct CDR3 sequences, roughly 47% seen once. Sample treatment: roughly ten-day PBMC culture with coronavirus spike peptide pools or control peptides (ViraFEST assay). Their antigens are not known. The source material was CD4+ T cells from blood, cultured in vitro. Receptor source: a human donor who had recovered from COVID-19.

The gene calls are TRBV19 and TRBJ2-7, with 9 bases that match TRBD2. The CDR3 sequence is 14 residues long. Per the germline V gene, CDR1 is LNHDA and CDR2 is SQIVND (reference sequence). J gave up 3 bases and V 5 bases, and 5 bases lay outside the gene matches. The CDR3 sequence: CASSVAGGYYEQYF. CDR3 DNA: TGTGCCAGTAGTGTCGCGGGAGGGTACTACGAGCAGTACTTC.

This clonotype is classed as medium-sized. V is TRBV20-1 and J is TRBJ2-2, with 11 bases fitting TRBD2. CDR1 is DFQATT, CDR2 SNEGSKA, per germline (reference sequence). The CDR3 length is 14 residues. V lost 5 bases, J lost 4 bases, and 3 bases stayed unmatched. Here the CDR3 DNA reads TGCAGTGCTCCCGGGACTAGCGGCACCGGGGAGCTGTTTTTT. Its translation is CSAPGTSGTGELFF.

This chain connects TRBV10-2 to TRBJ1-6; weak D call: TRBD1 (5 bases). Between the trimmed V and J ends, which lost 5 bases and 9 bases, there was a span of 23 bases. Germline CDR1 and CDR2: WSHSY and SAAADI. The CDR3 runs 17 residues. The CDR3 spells CASSLTIGHDVGSPLHF. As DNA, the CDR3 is TGCGCCAGCAGTCTTACGATAGGACACGACGTTGGTTCACCCCTCCACTTT.

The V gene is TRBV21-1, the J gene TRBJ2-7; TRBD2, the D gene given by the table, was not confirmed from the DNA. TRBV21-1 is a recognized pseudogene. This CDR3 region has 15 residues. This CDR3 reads CASSAGTSGTYEQYF. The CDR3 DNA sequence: TGTGCCAGCAGCGCAGGGACTAGCGGGACCTACGAGCAGTACTTC.

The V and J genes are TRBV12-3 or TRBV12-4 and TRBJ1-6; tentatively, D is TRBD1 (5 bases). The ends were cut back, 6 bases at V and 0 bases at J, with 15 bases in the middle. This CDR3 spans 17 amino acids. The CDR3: CASRRDGPSSYNSPLHF. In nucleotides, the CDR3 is TGTGCCAGCAGGAGGGACGGCCCGAGCTCCTATAATTCACCCCTCCACTTT.

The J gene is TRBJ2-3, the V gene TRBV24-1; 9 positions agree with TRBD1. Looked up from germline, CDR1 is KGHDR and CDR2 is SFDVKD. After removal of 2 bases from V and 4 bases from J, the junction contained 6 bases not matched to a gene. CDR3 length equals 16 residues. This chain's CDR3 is CATSDWGTGWSDTQYF. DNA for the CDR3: TGTGCCACCAGTGATTGGGGGACAGGGTGGTCAGATACGCAGTATTTT.

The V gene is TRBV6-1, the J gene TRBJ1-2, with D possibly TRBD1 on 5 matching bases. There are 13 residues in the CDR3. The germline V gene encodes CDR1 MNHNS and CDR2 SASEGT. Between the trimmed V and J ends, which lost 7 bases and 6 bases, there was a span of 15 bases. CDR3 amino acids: CASTRGRENGYTF. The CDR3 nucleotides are TGTGCCAGCACCAGAGGCAGGGAAAATGGCTACACCTTC.

CDR3 residues: CASSRGTSGYDSYEQYF. In nucleotides, the CDR3 is TGTGCCAGCAGCCGAGGGACTAGCGGGTACGACTCCTACGAGCAGTACTTC. The rearrangement joins TRBV7-2 to TRBJ2-7; TRBD2 matches at 12 bases. Trimming took 5 bases from V and 0 from J; bases not matched to a gene: 8. The CDR3 extends over 17 amino acids. Germline V gene lookup returns CDR1 SGHTA and CDR2 FQGNSA.